These 21 T cell receptor beta chains were sequenced from one sample in a study of blood T cell repertoires in COVID-19. Only in-frame clones appear in the TCRdb table, and some are missing; sequencing was by immunoSEQ multiplex PCR. This table holds 250,000 to 300,000 clones, more than 75% found once. Material for sequencing was peripheral blood. The receptors here all came from a woman in her thirties or forties who had recovered from COVID-19.

V is TRBV6-6 and J is TRBJ1-1, with TRBD1 matching 7 bases. V shed 6 bases, J shed 1 base, and the junction held 5 bases outside the gene matches. CDR1 MNHNY and CDR2 SVGAGI come from the germline V gene (reference sequence). The CDR3 totals 14 residues. Here the CDR3 reads CASSRDSKNTEAFF. The CDR3 DNA is TGTGCCAGCAGCCGGGACAGCAAGAACACTGAAGCTTTCTTT.

The chain couples TRBV5-6 to TRBJ1-5; D is unclear. Germline V gene data show CDR1 as SGHDT and CDR2 as YYEEEE. This CDR3 spans 15 amino acids. Trimming removed 0 bases from V and 1 base from J, with 8 bases in between. This CDR3 reads CASSLGRRSNQPQHF. CDR3 DNA sequence: TGTGCCAGCAGCTTGGGGCGGCGGAGCAATCAGCCCCAGCATTTT.

The gene calls are TRBV19 and TRBJ1-2; 8 bases agree with TRBD1. CDR1 is LNHDA, CDR2 SQIVND, per germline (reference sequence). The CDR3 runs to 15 residues. The V and J ends lost 2 bases and 5 bases, in that order; junction bases with no gene match: 7. The CDR3 loop is CASSIPDRVLYGYTF. The CDR3 region has the DNA TGTGCCAGTAGTATACCGGACAGGGTATTATATGGCTACACCTTC. The full variable domain, rest sourced from reference TRBV19 and TRBJ1-2, is DGGITQSPKYLFRKEGQNVTLSCEQNLNHDAMYWYRQDPGQGLRLIYYSQIVNDFQKGDIAEGYSVSREKKESFPLTVTSAQKNPTAFYLCASSIPDRVLYGYTFGSGTRLTVV.

This chain links TRBV7-2 with TRBJ2-1; perhaps TRBD2 as D (6 bases). Trimming left V 5 bases short and J 11 bases short, with 22 bases between. This CDR3 contains 15 residues. Germline V gives CDR1 SGHTA, CDR2 FQGNSA. The CDR3: CASSPSSPWGEKQFF. The CDR3 DNA reads TGTGCCAGCAGCCCCTCTAGCCCCTGGGGGGAAAAGCAGTTCTTC.

The table lists this clone with a count of one. The chain has TRBV18 and TRBJ1-5, with D maybe TRBD1 (5 bases). CDR1 and CDR2 (germline): KGHSH, LQKENI. With 5 bases removed from V and 0 bases from J, the gap between germline ends came to 11 bases. The CDR3 loop spans 15 amino acids. Written as DNA, the CDR3 is TGTGCCAGCTCAACGGGACTGCCTAGCAATCAGCCCCAGCATTTT. Encoded protein: CASSTGLPSNQPQHF.

The chain couples TRBV19 to TRBJ1-5; 7 nucleotides agree with TRBD1. The CDR3 length is 13 residues. V was pared by 3 bases and J by 7 bases, with 3 bases of the junction left unmatched. The germline V gene has CDR1 LNHDA and CDR2 SQIVND (reference sequence). In DNA, the CDR3 is TGTGCCAGTAGTATGGGACAGTACCAGCCCCAGCATTTT. Translated, it gives CASSMGQYQPQHF. Together with reference TRBV19 and TRBJ1-5, the CDR3 gives the full variable domain: DGGITQSPKYLFRKEGQNVTLSCEQNLNHDAMYWYRQDPGQGLRLIYYSQIVNDFQKGDIAEGYSVSREKKESFPLTVTSAQKNPTAFYLCASSMGQYQPQHFGDGTRLSIL.

The chain recombines TRBV11-2 with TRBJ2-7; tentatively, D is TRBD1 (6 bases). The CDR3 is made up of 12 amino acids. From germline, CDR1 is SGHAT and CDR2 FQNNGV. V was pared by 3 bases and J by 6 bases, with 9 bases between. The CDR3 DNA is TGTGCCAGCAGCTTGGACAGCGCCGAGCAGTACTTC. Its protein is CASSLDSAEQYF.

The chain links TRBV19 to TRBJ2-7, with TRBD2 matching 8 bases. Trimming at V came to 6 bases and at J to 4 bases, leaving 11 bases not matched to a gene. The CDR3 covers 15 residues. Germline loops: CDR1 LNHDA, CDR2 SQIVND (reference sequence). CDR3 sequence (DNA): TGTGCCAGTAGCCGGACGGGAGCGGGAGTTTACGAGCAGTACTTC. This codes for CASSRTGAGVYEQYF.

The gene calls are TRBV4-2 and TRBJ2-7, with D maybe TRBD2 (7 bases). Trimming pared 5 bases from V and 1 base from J, leaving 12 bases between. The germline gives CDR1 LGHNA, CDR2 YNFKEQ. The CDR3 has 14 residues. CDR3 residues: CASSEGGVSYEQYF. The CDR3 region has the DNA TGTGCCAGCAGCGAAGGGGGGGTGTCCTACGAGCAGTACTTC.

The chain uses TRBV4-2 and TRBJ1-2; D is ambiguous. The V end was cut by 1 base, the J end by 4 bases, with 16 bases between. Per the germline V gene, CDR1 is LGHNA and CDR2 is YNFKEQ. The CDR3 loop spans 16 amino acids. This CDR3 reads CASSQVWASSGYGYTF. The CDR3 nucleotides are TGTGCCAGCAGCCAAGTTTGGGCCTCCTCCGGCTATGGCTACACCTTC.

The rearrangement joins TRBV19 to TRBJ2-5; D gene uncertain. V gave up 0 bases and J gave up 5 bases, with 4 bases separating them. CDR1 LNHDA and CDR2 SQIVND come from the germline V gene (reference sequence). The CDR3 extends over 12 amino acids. CDR3 nucleotide sequence: TGTGCCAGTAGTATAGATATGGAGACCCAGTACTTC. Its translation: CASSIDMETQYF. The full variable domain, completed using reference TRBV19 and TRBJ2-5, is DGGITQSPKYLFRKEGQNVTLSCEQNLNHDAMYWYRQDPGQGLRLIYYSQIVNDFQKGDIAEGYSVSREKKESFPLTVTSAQKNPTAFYLCASSIDMETQYFGPGTRLLVL.

V is TRBV24-1 and J is TRBJ2-5; D ambiguous. CDR1 is KGHDR and CDR2 is SFDVKD in the germline V gene. The length of the CDR3 is 13 residues. Trimming took off 5 bases at V and 3 bases at J, with 9 bases between the two ends. The CDR3 loop reads CATSGGTEETQYF. The CDR3 DNA follows: TGTGCCACCAGTGGTGGCACAGAAGAGACCCAGTACTTC.

In regard to this clone: At one boundary the junction diverges from the germline segment, which might be a read error. The chain uses TRBV7-7 and TRBJ1-3; TRBD1 agrees at 8 bases. Germline assignment: CDR1 SSHAT and CDR2 FNYEAQ (reference sequence). This CDR3 contains 17 residues. CDR3 DNA: TGTGCTAGCAGCTTAGGAGGACAGGGTGTAACTGGAAACACCATATATTTT. Its protein product is CASSLGGQGVTGNTIYF.

This rearrangement joins TRBV10-3 to TRBJ2-2; 8 nucleotides agree with TRBD1. Losses at the gene ends were 2 bases for V and 2 bases for J; bases not matched to a gene: 7. The CDR3 length is 17 residues. In germline, CDR1 is ENHRY, CDR2 SYGVKD. This chain's CDR3 is CAISETPGQANTGELFF. CDR3 DNA: TGTGCCATCAGTGAGACCCCGGGACAGGCCAACACCGGGGAGCTGTTTTTT.

This clone was picked up one time. The chain combines TRBV7-9 with TRBJ1-6, with a weak D call TRBD1 (5 bases). The length of the CDR3 is 17 residues. Germline lookup yields CDR1 SEHNR and CDR2 FQNEAQ (reference sequence). V was cut by 7 bases and J by 2 bases, with 18 bases left in between. CDR3 DNA sequence: TGTGCCAGCACCGACGGACGGACAACCACCTATAATTCACCCCTCCACTTT. Translation: CASTDGRTTTYNSPLHF.

J is TRBJ2-7 and V is TRBV23-1; 7 bases agree with TRBD1. TRBV23-1 is noted as an ORF with a role that remains uncertain. CDR3 size: 19 residues. The V and J ends lost 0 bases and 3 bases, in that order; junction bases with no gene match: 17. The CDR3 here is CASSQSPIIPGTANYEQYF. The CDR3 bases are TGCGCCAGCAGTCAATCGCCCATTATTCCGGGGACAGCCAACTACGAGCAGTACTTC.

V usage is TRBV7-9 and J usage is TRBJ1-1; 8 bases match TRBD1. Germline CDR1 SEHNR, CDR2 FQNEAQ (reference sequence). With V trimmed by 4 bases and J by 11 bases, 6 bases remained unmatched. CDR3 length equals 12 residues. Written as DNA, the CDR3 is TGTGCCAGCAGCTCCCCCGGACAGGGCGCTTTCTTT. It yields the protein CASSSPGQGAFF.

This chain connects TRBV12-5 to TRBJ2-5; D gene ambiguous. Germline-derived CDR1 and CDR2 are LGHNT and FRNRAP. The CDR3 covers 13 residues. V was clipped by 4 bases and J by 2 bases, with 8 bases between them. CDR3 DNA: TGTGCTAGTGGTTATGGAGTTCAAGAGACCCAGTACTTC. Protein sequence: CASGYGVQETQYF.

This chain joins TRBV25-1 and TRBJ2-5; TRBD1 might be the D (5 bases). In germline, CDR1 is MGHDK, CDR2 SYGVNS. V lost 3 bases and J lost 5, with 10 bases in between. The CDR3 totals 13 residues. The CDR3 loop reads CASSDRAGETQYF. The CDR3 DNA sequence: TGTGCCAGCAGTGACCGGGCAGGGGAGACCCAGTACTTC.

The rearrangement links TRBV15 to TRBJ1-3, with no clear D. The CDR3 is 14 residues long. Between the trimmed V and J ends, which lost 5 bases and 4 bases, there was a span of 12 bases. CDR1 and CDR2 (germline): LNHNV, YYDKDF (reference sequence). The CDR3 DNA is TGTGCCACCAGCGGGCTCGTTGACGGAAACACCATATATTTT. It yields the protein CATSGLVDGNTIYF.

This clone was observed a handful of times. This chain connects TRBV19 to TRBJ1-5; D uncertain. V lost 8 bases and J 3 bases, leaving 14 bases between the germline ends. The CDR3 totals 14 residues. CDR1 is LNHDA and CDR2 is SQIVND in the germline V gene (reference sequence). The CDR3 coding sequence is TGTGCCAGTTCGGCGGGGAACGCCAATCAGCCCCAGCATTTT. Amino acid sequence: CASSAGNANQPQHF. Full variable domain (rest looked up from reference TRBV19 and TRBJ1-5): DGGITQSPKYLFRKEGQNVTLSCEQNLNHDAMYWYRQDPGQGLRLIYYSQIVNDFQKGDIAEGYSVSREKKESFPLTVTSAQKNPTAFYLCASSAGNANQPQHFGDGTRLSIL.